This TCR beta chain appears in the sequencing data of a study of blood T cells in healthy people across ages. Overall study results and limits: Strong correlation linked observed beta diversity and percent naive T cells.

Concerning this clonotype: Its antigen is as yet unknown.

CDR3 length: 14 residues. The germline V and J ends were trimmed by 0 bases and 5 bases, with 10 bases remaining between them. Germline loops: CDR1 SEHNR, CDR2 FQNEAQ (reference sequence). No fewer than 5.5 micrograms of total RNA were isolated from every sample. A sample-barcoded 5' primer and a J-beta primer mix were used in a second PCR of about 7 to 12 cycles. TCRdb passed the 5' RACE reads through MiXCR, listing each CDR3 protein once. Of 600,000 to 800,000 distinct CDR3 sequences in the sample, under 25% were seen once. The rearrangement links TRBV7-9 to TRBJ1-2; possibly TRBD1 for D (6 bases). The clonotype was recovered from a man in his 70s in good health. The sample comprised blood. The CDR3 DNA sequence: TGTGCCAGCAGCTTAGCGGACAGCCGATATGGCTACACCTTC. Amino acid sequence: CASSLADSRYGYTF.